A selection of T cell receptor beta chains follows, all from one sample in a study of blood T cell repertoires in COVID-19. The protocol was immunoSEQ multiplex PCR, while the TCRdb copy is restricted to in-frame clones and leaves out a portion. The sample has approximately 300,000 clones, around 85% seen once; the top ten hold around 4%. The sample taken for sequencing was peripheral blood. The receptor source for this set is a woman between 45 and 65 years old with active or convalescent COVID-19. CDR3s include the opening cysteine and the closing phenylalanine or tryptophan. D genes are given only for firm matches. Not every row has a clone size; where given, it reads once, few, many or a size class.

length	D	V	size	J	CDR3	DNA
19	NA	TRBV4-1	few	TRBJ2-2	CASSQMGPAPLFNTGELFF	TGCGCCAGCAGCCAAATGGGGCCAGCCCCCCTTTTTAACACCGGGGAGCTGTTTTTT
13	TRBD1	TRBV6-7	few	TRBJ1-5	CASSGQGIQPQHF	TGTGCCAGCAGTGGACAGGGGATTCAGCCCCAGCATTTT
18	TRBD1	TRBV7-2	NA	TRBJ1-2	CASSSLGRGGGADYGYTF	TGTGCCAGCAGCTCCCTAGGGCGTGGAGGGGGCGCGGACTATGGCTACACCTTC
16	NA	TRBV27	NA	TRBJ1-5	CASSLNPGDLNQPQHF	TGTGCCAGCAGTTTAAACCCCGGAGATCTCAATCAGCCCCAGCATTTT
15	NA	TRBV7-2	NA	TRBJ2-1	CASSTGTFPGNEQFF	TGTGCCAGCAGCACTGGGACTTTCCCGGGCAATGAGCAGTTCTTC
11	NA	TRBV20-1	NA	TRBJ1-2	CSARGNSGYTF	TGCAGTGCTAGAGGGAACAGCGGCTACACCTTC
16	TRBD2	TRBV4-1	NA	TRBJ2-4	CASSQGLAGEGDIQYF	TGCGCCAGCAGCCAAGGGCTAGCGGGAGAGGGGGACATTCAGTACTTC
18	NA	TRBV18	NA	TRBJ2-7	CASSPPADDGRALYEQYF	TGTGCCAGCTCACCACCTGCCGACGACGGGCGGGCCCTATACGAGCAGTACTTC
15	NA	TRBV30	NA	TRBJ1-2	CAWSVRGPRAYGYTF	TGTGCCTGGAGTGTAAGAGGGCCTCGAGCCTATGGCTACACCTTC
14	TRBD2	TRBV5-1	NA	TRBJ2-2	CASTGTRGKGELFF	TGCGCCAGCACCGGGACTAGGGGTAAAGGGGAGCTGTTTTTT
17	TRBD1	TRBV4-1	NA	TRBJ1-5	CASSQAPYRGLNQPQHF	TGCGCCAGCAGCCAAGCCCCGTACAGGGGTCTGAATCAGCCCCAGCATTTT
13	NA	TRBV7-2	once	TRBJ2-7	CASGAVRTYEQYF	TGTGCCAGTGGAGCGGTTAGAACCTACGAGCAGTACTTC
17	NA	TRBV21-1	NA	TRBJ2-3	CASSKEGDRMQTDTQYF	TGTGCCAGCAGCAAAGAGGGGGACAGGATGCAAACAGATACGCAGTATTTT
15	NA	TRBV30	NA	TRBJ2-7	CAWSIGSGLLLVQYF	TGTGCCTGGAGTATCGGGTCAGGGTTACTCTTAGTGCAGTACTTC
14	NA	TRBV19	NA	TRBJ1-2	CASSIQGINYGYTF	TGTGCCAGTAGTATTCAGGGGATCAACTATGGCTACACCTTC
17	TRBD2	TRBV4-2	NA	TRBJ2-1	CASSQNLAGGLYNEQFF	TGTGCCAGCAGCCAGAATTTAGCGGGAGGTCTATACAATGAGCAGTTCTTC
14	NA	TRBV3-1/TRBV3-2	NA	TRBJ1-2	CASSQGASNYGYTF	TGTGCCAGCAGCCAAGGGGCATCGAACTATGGCTACACCTTC
13	TRBD2	TRBV2	few	TRBJ2-7	CASKKRDSYEQYF	TGTGCCAGCAAAAAGCGGGACTCCTACGAGCAGTACTTC
14	NA	TRBV28	few	TRBJ1-2	CASSFLREASGYTF	TGTGCCAGCAGTTTTCTCAGGGAGGCGAGTGGCTACACCTTC
14	NA	TRBV5-1	NA	TRBJ2-2	CASSPLSNTGELFF	TGCGCCAGCAGCCCTCTAAGCAACACCGGGGAGCTGTTTTTT
15	NA	TRBV5-8	NA	TRBJ1-1	CASSTHGRGNTEAFF	TGTGCCAGCAGCACGCACGGGAGGGGGAACACTGAAGCTTTCTTT
13	NA	TRBV2	NA	TRBJ2-1	CASSMLRDNEQFF	TGTGCCAGCAGCATGCTCAGGGACAACGAGCAGTTCTTC
12	NA	TRBV29-1	NA	TRBJ1-1	CSVASRGTEAFF	TGCAGCGTTGCGTCGAGGGGGACTGAAGCTTTCTTT
15	TRBD2	TRBV6-5	NA	TRBJ2-1	CASRTTSGPYNEQFF	TGTGCCAGCCGTACTACTAGCGGACCTTACAATGAGCAGTTCTTC
14	TRBD1	TRBV6-5	NA	TRBJ1-1	CASSRDSTNTEAFF	TGTGCCAGCAGTCGGGACAGCACGAACACTGAAGCTTTCTTT
14	TRBD2	TRBV20-1	NA	TRBJ2-7	CSASSGRGLYEQYF	TGCAGTGCCAGTAGCGGGAGGGGACTCTACGAGCAGTACTTC
11	NA	TRBV30	NA	TRBJ1-1	CAWSRTAEAFF	TGTGCCTGGAGTAGAACCGCGGAAGCTTTCTTT
14	TRBD1	TRBV15	NA	TRBJ1-2	CATSLPGQGFGYTF	TGTGCCACCAGCTTGCCGGGACAGGGCTTCGGCTACACCTTC
17	TRBD2	TRBV7-2	few	TRBJ2-3	CASSYPGASGSLGTQYF	TGTGCCAGCAGCTACCCGGGGGCTAGCGGGAGCCTGGGGACGCAGTATTTT
14	TRBD2	TRBV7-9	few	TRBJ2-7	CASRKSGDSYEQYF	TGTGCCAGCAGGAAAAGCGGGGACTCCTACGAGCAGTACTTC
11	NA	TRBV13	once	TRBJ2-3	CASSSRDTQYF	TGTGCCAGCAGCTCCCGAGATACGCAGTATTTT
15	TRBD2	TRBV5-1	NA	TRBJ2-3	CASSFGGVNTDTQYF	TGCGCCAGCAGCTTCGGGGGGGTGAACACAGATACGCAGTATTTT
14	NA	TRBV5-1	NA	TRBJ2-3	CASSLGGSTDTQYF	TGCGCCAGCAGCTTGGGCGGTAGCACAGATACGCAGTATTTT
17	NA	TRBV7-9	NA	TRBJ2-5	CASSLIEITGLQETQYF	TGTGCCAGCAGCCTTATAGAGATTACAGGGTTACAAGAGACCCAGTACTTC
13	NA	TRBV15	NA	TRBJ1-2	CATSINRDYGYTF	TGTGCCACCAGCATTAACCGGGACTATGGCTACACCTTC
12	NA	TRBV28	NA	TRBJ1-4	CASMGVNEKLFF	TGTGCCAGCATGGGAGTTAATGAAAAACTGTTTTTT
16	NA	TRBV12-2	NA	TRBJ2-7	CASRSRGRRDRYEQYF	TGTGCAAGTCGCTCAAGAGGTCGCCGCGACCGCTACGAGCAGTACTTC
13	NA	TRBV3-1/TRBV3-2	NA	TRBJ1-1	CASSHRGNTEAFF	TGTGCCAGCAGCCACAGGGGGAACACTGAAGCTTTCTTT
13	NA	TRBV27	NA	TRBJ1-5	CASSSTKATPQHF	TGTGCCAGCAGTTCGACTAAGGCTACACCCCAGCATTTT
14	TRBD1	TRBV2	once	TRBJ1-5	CASRQGEGNQPQHF	TGTGCCAGTCGACAGGGCGAAGGCAATCAGCCCCAGCATTTT
16	NA	TRBV28	NA	TRBJ1-2	CASSFWVTERSHGYTF	TGTGCCAGCAGTTTTTGGGTCACCGAGAGGTCCCATGGCTACACCTTC
15	NA	TRBV5-1	NA	TRBJ1-6	CASSEQGLSNSPLHF	TGCGCCAGCAGCGAACAGGGTCTAAGTAATTCACCCCTCCACTTT